A single TCR beta chain is shown here with its context. No antigen is known for it. Germline V gene lookup returns CDR1 SGHVS and CDR2 FNYEAQ. The CDR3 contains 17 residues. V lost 3 bases, J lost 0 bases, and 14 bases lay in between. The PCR made use of 60 Vbeta and 13 Jbeta primers. Here immunoSEQ multiplex PCR was the method, and the copy in TCRdb shows in-frame clones only, minus some. The sample holds 100,000 to 150,000 clones, approximately 80% seen once. The data derive from a study of cytomegalovirus exposure and HLA in healthy donors. Study-wide background: HLA-typed donors were the source of about 85 million unique TCRs held in an early data release.

The study, taken as a whole, reports: The study put some 150 TCR beta chains on its list as cytomegalovirus-associated. Relative to the approximately 630-donor mean, N-insertions were reportedly fewer in an Asian-associated ancestry cluster in a later analysis. By a later analysis, the bulk of CMV-associated TCR beta chains appeared HLA-restricted.

The rearrangement links TRBV7-6 to TRBJ2-2, with D perhaps TRBD2 (5 bases). This sequence was found in a woman between 35 and 50 years old in good health and CMV-seronegative. Material: PBMCs. CDR3 loop: CASSFVLGSTNTGELFF. The CDR3 DNA follows: TGTGCCAGCAGCTTTGTTTTGGGGAGCACGAACACCGGGGAGCTGTTTTTT.